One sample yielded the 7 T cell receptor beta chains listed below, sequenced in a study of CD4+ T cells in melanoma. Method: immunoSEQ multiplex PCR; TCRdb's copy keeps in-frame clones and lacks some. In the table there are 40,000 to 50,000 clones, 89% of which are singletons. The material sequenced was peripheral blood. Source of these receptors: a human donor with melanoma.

The CDR3 bases are TGTGCCAGCAGCCCGTTAGGACACTCCTACGAGCAGTACTTC. Its protein is CASSPLGHSYEQYF. The V and J genes are TRBV6-5 and TRBJ2-5, with D possibly being TRBD1 (5 bases). The end of the DNA is better explained by TRBJ2-7, so the J call may be wrong. The CDR3 runs to 14 residues. Germline-derived CDR1 and CDR2 are MNHEY and SVGAGI.

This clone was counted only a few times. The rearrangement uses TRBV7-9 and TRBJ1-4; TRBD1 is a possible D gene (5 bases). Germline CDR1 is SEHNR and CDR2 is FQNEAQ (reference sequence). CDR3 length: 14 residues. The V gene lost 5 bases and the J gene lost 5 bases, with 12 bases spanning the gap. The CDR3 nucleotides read TGTGCCAGCAGCCTGGGACTGGGGAATGAAAAACTGTTTTTT. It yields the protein CASSLGLGNEKLFF.

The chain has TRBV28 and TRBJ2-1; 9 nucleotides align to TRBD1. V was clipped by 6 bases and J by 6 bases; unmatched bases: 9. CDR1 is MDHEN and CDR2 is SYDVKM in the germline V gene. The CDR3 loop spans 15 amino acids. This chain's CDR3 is CASRQTGGASNEQFF. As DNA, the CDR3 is TGTGCCAGCAGACAAACAGGGGGCGCGTCCAATGAGCAGTTCTTC.

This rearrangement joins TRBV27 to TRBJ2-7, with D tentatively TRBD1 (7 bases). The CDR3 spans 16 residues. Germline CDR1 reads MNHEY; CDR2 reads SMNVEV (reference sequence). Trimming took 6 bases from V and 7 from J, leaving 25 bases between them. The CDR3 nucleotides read TGTGCCAGCAGCCTTCTTACAGGGGTCATTCGGGGGGAGCAGTACTTC. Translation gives CASSLLTGVIRGEQYF.

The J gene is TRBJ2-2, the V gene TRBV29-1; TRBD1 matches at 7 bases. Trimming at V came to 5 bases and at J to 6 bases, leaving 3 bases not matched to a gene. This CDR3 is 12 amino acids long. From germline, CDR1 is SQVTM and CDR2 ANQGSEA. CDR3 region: CSVRQGAGELFF. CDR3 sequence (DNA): TGCAGCGTTCGGCAGGGGGCCGGGGAGCTGTTTTTT.

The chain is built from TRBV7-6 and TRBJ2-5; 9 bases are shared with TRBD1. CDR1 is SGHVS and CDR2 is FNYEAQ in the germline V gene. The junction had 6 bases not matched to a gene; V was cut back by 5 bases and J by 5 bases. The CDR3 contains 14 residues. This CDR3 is CASSPDRGGETQYF. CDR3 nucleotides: TGTGCCAGCAGCCCGGACAGGGGAGGGGAGACCCAGTACTTC.

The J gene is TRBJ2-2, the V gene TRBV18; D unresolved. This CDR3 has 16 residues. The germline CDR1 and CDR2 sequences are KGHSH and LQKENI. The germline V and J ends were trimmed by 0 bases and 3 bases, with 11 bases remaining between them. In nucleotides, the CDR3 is TGTGCCAGCTCACCACCGGATAGGGAATACACCGGGGAGCTGTTTTTT. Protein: CASSPPDREYTGELFF.